This T cell receptor beta chain was identified during a study of human T cells and chemical hapten exposure. Background on the study: Sensitization involved placing 2% DPC onto an approximately 2 cm by approximately 2 cm region of upper inner arm skin. Minor volume differences among pooled libraries chiefly drove per-sample TCR yield variation. General study findings and limits: Following DPC sensitization, TCRs present above 1 in 1000 frequency showed no change.

The table lists this clonotype with a few counts. Its antigen is still unknown. Per the germline V gene, CDR1 is KGHDR and CDR2 is SFDVKD. V was cut by 7 bases and J by 1 base, with 6 bases left in between. The CDR3 consists of 12 residues. Specified time point: patch test 3, about 24 weeks after DPC sensitization. The treatment was: therapeutic diphenylcyclopropenone sensitization with weekly scalp DPC. TCRdb re-called the RACE reads with MiXCR, one entry per CDR3 protein. The table has about 190,000 distinct CDR3 sequences, under 30% seen once. This sequence was found in a woman aged 35 to 49 with alopecia areata. Some clones in this sample may be carry-over from other donors' samples. The V and J genes are TRBV24-1 and TRBJ1-2; D may be TRBD1 (5 bases). The input for sequencing was whole blood, taken in connection with sensitization to the hapten diphenylcyclopropenone (DPC). The CDR3, as DNA: TGTGCCACCAGGGACAATAACTATGGCTACACCTTC. Its translation is CATRDNNYGYTF.